This entry lists 10 T cell receptor beta chains sequenced from one sample in a study of kidney transplant recipient with SARS-CoV-2 infection. One entry per CDR3 protein results from TCRdb running MiXCR on the reads. The table has 200,000 to 300,000 distinct CDR3 sequences, under 35% seen once. The material was a blood sample, obtained at baseline and on day 111 from a kidney transplant recipient. Source of these receptors: a male patient between 25 and 39 years old who had COVID-19 and was a kidney transplant recipient. Some T cells may be transferred from the graft donor.

The V and J genes are TRBV7-8 and TRBJ1-2; D call uncertain. CDR1 is SGHVS, CDR2 FQNEAQ, per germline. This CDR3 is 17 amino acids long. V lost 5 bases to trimming and J lost 4 bases, with 23 bases between them. The CDR3 region has the DNA TGTGCCAGCAGCGTGCACTTGTTTACCCGAAAGACCTATGGCTACACCTTC. This sequence encodes CASSVHLFTRKTYGYTF.

This clonotype was observed many times. This chain connects TRBV7-6 to TRBJ1-1; the D is unclear. The germline CDR1 and CDR2 sequences are SGHVS and FNYEAQ. The V gene lost 1 base and the J gene lost 0 bases, with 3 bases spanning the gap. The CDR3 contains 13 residues. CDR3 amino acids: CASSLDMNTEAFF. For the CDR3, the DNA is TGTGCCAGCAGCTTAGACATGAACACTGAAGCTTTCTTT.

This clonotype was recorded at least ten times. This chain uses TRBV30 with TRBJ2-2; D is possibly TRBD1 or TRBD2 (6 bases each). Germline loops: CDR1 GTSNPN, CDR2 SVGIG (reference sequence). V gave up 7 bases and J gave up 7 bases, with 10 bases separating them. This CDR3 spans 11 amino acids. CDR3 nucleotides: TGTGCCTCTAGGGGGGTCGGGGAGCTGTTTTTT. It is translated as CASRGVGELFF.

This clonotype was detected many times. The chain employs TRBV5-1 and TRBJ2-3, with D hard to call. Germline-derived CDR1 and CDR2 are SGHRS and YFSETQ. The germline V and J ends were trimmed by 1 base and 4 bases, with 10 bases remaining between them. This CDR3 spans 14 amino acids. CDR3 nucleotide sequence: TGCGCCAGCAGCTTGTCATCTGCCGCAGATACGCAGTATTTT. The encoded protein is CASSLSSAADTQYF.

With respect to this clonotype: A much larger clone lies one base from this, so it may be a read error. The rearrangement joins TRBV19 to TRBJ2-3, with D tentatively TRBD2 (5 bases). The germline CDR1 and CDR2 sequences are LNHDA and SQIVND (reference sequence). The CDR3 length is 17 residues. Written as DNA, the CDR3 is TGTGCCAATAGTGCCCTGACGAGCGGCAACTGGGAAGATACGCAGTATTTT. Protein: CANSALTSGNWEDTQYF. The full variable domain, in which reference TRBV19 and TRBJ2-3 provide the parts outside the CDR3, is DGGITQSPKYLFRKEGQNVTLSCEQNLNHDAMYWYRQDPGQGLRLIYYSQIVNDFQKGDIAEGYSVSREKKESFPLTVTSAQKNPTAFYLCANSALTSGNWEDTQYFGPGTRLTVL.

The chain has TRBV20-1 and TRBJ2-1; TRBD2 is a possible D gene (6 bases). V was clipped by 7 bases and J by 6 bases, with 16 bases between them. The V gene's germline CDR1 is DFQATT and CDR2 SNEGSKA (reference sequence). CDR3 size: 13 residues. Here the CDR3 DNA reads TGCAGTGGGGACCTCTACGGGGGCAATGAGCAGTTCTTC. Residues: CSGDLYGGNEQFF.

This clonotype was recorded many times. The chain couples TRBV12-3 or TRBV12-4 to TRBJ1-2; no clear D gene. Trimming left V 5 bases short and J 4 bases short, with 23 bases between. CDR3 size: 17 residues. The chain's CDR3 is CASSNVYSFRKTYGYTF. The CDR3 DNA follows: TGTGCCAGCAGTAACGTTTACAGCTTCCGAAAGACCTATGGCTACACCTTC.

This clonotype was counted ten times or more. J is TRBJ2-5 and V is TRBV14, with 10 positions matching TRBD2. This CDR3 has 16 residues. V shed 2 bases and J 2 bases; nucleotides not matched to a gene: 5. The germline V gene encodes CDR1 SGHDN and CDR2 FVKESK. The CDR3 nucleotides are TGTGCCAGCAGCCAATGGACTAGCGGCCGACAAGAGACCCAGTACTTC. Translating it yields CASSQWTSGRQETQYF.

The chain couples TRBV10-1 to TRBJ1-2; D gene unclear. V lost 2 bases and J 4 bases, leaving 20 bases between the germline ends. The CDR3 is 17 residues long. Germline lookup yields CDR1 WNHNN and CDR2 SYGVQD (reference sequence). The CDR3 DNA sequence: TGCGCCAGCAGTGAGGGCGGAAGATCGCGAAAGACCTATGGCTACACCTTC. Translated, it gives CASSEGGRSRKTYGYTF.

Regarding this clonotype: A read error may be the cause here, since a much bigger clone is one base away. V gene TRBV4-1 combines with J gene TRBJ2-2; D might be TRBD2 (6 bases). CDR3 length: 12 residues. Germline V gene lookup returns CDR1 MGHRA and CDR2 YSYEKL. CDR3: CASMANTGGLFF. As DNA, the CDR3 is TGCGCCAGCATGGCGAACACCGGGGGGCTGTTTTTT.